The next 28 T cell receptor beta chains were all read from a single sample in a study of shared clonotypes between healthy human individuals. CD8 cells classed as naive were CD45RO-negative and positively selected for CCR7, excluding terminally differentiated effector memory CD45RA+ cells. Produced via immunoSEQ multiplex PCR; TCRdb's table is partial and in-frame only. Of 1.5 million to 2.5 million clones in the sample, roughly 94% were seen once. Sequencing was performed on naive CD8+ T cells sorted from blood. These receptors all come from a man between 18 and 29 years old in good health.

CDR3 in amino acids: CASSQDYAGTNQPQHF. In DNA, the CDR3 is TGCGCCAGCAGCCAAGATTACGCAGGGACCAATCAGCCCCAGCATTTT. The V call is TRBV4-3, the J call TRBJ1-5; tentative D call: TRBD1 (5 bases). V lost 0 bases and J 3 bases, leaving 12 bases between the germline ends. This CDR3 comprises 16 residues. Germline CDR1 LGHNA, CDR2 YSLEER.

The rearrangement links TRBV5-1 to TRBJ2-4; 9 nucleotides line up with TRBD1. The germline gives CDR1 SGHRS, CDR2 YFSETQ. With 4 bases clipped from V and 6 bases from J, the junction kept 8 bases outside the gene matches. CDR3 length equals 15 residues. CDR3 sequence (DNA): TGCGCCAGCAGCCTTGGACAGGGGTATTCAAACATTCAGTACTTC. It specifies CASSLGQGYSNIQYF.

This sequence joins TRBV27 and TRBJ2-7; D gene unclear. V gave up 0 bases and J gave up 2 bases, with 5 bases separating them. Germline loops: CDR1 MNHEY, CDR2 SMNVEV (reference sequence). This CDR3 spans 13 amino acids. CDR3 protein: CASSLSYTYEQYF. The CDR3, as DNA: TGTGCCAGCAGTTTATCGTACACCTACGAGCAGTACTTC.

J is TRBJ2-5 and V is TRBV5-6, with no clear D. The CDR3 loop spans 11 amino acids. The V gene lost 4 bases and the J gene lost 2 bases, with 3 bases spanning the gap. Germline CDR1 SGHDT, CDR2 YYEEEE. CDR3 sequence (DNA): TGTGCCAGCAGCCAACAAGAGACCCAGTACTTC. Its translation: CASSQQETQYF.

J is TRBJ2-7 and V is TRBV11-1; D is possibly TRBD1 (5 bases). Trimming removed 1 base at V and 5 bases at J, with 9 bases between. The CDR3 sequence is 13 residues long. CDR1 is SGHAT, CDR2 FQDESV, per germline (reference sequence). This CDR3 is CASSLDRWDEQYF. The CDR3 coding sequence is TGTGCCAGCAGCTTAGACAGGTGGGACGAGCAGTACTTC.

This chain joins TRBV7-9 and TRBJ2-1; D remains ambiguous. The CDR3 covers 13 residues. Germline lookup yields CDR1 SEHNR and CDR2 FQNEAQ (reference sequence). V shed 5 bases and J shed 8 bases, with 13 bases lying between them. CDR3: CASSPDSIHEQFF. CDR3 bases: TGTGCCAGCAGCCCTGATTCGATCCATGAGCAGTTCTTC.

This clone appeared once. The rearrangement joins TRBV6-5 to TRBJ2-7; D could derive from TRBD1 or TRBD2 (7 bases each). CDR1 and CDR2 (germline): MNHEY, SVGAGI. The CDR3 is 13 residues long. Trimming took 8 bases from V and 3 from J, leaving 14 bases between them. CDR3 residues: CASRQGGDYEQYF. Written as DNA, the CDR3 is TGTGCCAGCCGCCAGGGGGGGGACTACGAGCAGTACTTC.

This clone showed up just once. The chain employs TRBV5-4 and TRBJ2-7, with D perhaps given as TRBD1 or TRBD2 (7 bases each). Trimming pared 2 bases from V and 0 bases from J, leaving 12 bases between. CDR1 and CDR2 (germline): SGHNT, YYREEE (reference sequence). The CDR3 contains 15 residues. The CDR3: CASSFQGGVSYEQYF. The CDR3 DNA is TGTGCCAGCAGCTTCCAGGGGGGGGTCTCCTACGAGCAGTACTTC.

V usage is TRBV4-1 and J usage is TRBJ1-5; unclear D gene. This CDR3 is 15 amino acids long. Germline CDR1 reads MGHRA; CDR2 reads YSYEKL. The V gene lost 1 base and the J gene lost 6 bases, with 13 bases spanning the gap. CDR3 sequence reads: CASSQGEITGQPQHF. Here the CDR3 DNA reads TGCGCCAGCAGCCAAGGTGAGATCACGGGTCAGCCCCAGCATTTT.

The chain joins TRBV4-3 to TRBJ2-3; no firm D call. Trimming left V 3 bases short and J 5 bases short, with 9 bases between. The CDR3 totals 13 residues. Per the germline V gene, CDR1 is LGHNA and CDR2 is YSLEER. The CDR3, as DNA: TGCGCCAGCAGCCAGACACGCGGAGATACGCAGTATTTT. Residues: CASSQTRGDTQYF.

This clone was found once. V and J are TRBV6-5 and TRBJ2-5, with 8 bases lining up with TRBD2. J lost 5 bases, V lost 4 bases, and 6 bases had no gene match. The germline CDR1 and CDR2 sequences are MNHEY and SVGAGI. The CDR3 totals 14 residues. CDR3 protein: CASSFRGGQETQYF. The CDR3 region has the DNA TGTGCCAGCAGTTTCCGGGGGGGGCAGGAGACCCAGTACTTC.

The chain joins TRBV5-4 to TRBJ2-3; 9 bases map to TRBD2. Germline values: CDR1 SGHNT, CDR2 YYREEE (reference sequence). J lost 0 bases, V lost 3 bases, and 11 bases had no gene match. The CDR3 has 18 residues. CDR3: CASSSDPSGEASTDTQYF. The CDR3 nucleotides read TGTGCCAGCAGCTCTGACCCTAGCGGGGAAGCTAGCACAGATACGCAGTATTTT. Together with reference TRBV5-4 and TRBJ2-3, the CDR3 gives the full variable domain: ETGVTQSPTHLIKTRGQQVTLRCSSQSGHNTVSWYQQALGQGPQFIFQYYREEENGRGNFPPRFSGLQFPNYSSELNVNALELDDSALYLCASSSDPSGEASTDTQYFGPGTRLTVL.

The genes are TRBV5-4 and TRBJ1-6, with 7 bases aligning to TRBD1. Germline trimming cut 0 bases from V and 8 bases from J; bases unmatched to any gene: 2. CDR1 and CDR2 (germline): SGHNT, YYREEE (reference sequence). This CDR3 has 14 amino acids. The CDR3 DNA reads TGTGCCAGCAGCTTGGGACAGGGAGATTCACCCCTCCACTTT. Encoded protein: CASSLGQGDSPLHF.

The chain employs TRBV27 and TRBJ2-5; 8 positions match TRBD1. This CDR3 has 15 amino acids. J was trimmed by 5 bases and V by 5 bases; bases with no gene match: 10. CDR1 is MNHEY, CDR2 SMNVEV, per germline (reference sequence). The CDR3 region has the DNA TGTGCCAGCAGTGACCGGACAGGGAAGGTGGAGACCCAGTACTTC. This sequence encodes CASSDRTGKVETQYF.

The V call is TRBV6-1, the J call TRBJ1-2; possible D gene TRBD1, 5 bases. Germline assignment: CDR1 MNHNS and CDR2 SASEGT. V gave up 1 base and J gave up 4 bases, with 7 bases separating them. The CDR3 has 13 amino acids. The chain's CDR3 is CASSEGDVYGYTF. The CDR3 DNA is TGTGCCAGCAGTGAAGGGGACGTCTATGGCTACACCTTC.

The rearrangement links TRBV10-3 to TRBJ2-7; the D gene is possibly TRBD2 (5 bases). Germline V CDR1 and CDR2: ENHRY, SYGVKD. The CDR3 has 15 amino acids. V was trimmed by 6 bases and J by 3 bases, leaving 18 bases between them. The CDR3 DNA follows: TGTGCCATCAGAGCCGGCGGGTTCATTGACTACGAGCAGTACTTC. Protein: CAIRAGGFIDYEQYF.

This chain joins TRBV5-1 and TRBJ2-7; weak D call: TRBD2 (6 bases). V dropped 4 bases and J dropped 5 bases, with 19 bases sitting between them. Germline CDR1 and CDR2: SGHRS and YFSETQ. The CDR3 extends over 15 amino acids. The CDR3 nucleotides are TGCGCCAGCAGCCCTGAAGGCGGGGAGGCCCACGAGCAGTACTTC. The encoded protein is CASSPEGGEAHEQYF.

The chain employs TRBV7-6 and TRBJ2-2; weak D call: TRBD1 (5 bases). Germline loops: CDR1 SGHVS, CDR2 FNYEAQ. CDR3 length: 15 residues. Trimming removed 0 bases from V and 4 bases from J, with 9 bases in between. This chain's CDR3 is CASSLAQGFTGELFF. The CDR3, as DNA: TGTGCCAGCAGCTTAGCGCAGGGTTTCACCGGGGAGCTGTTTTTT.

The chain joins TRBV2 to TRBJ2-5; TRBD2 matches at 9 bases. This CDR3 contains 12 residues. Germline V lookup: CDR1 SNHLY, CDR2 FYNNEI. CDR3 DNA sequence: TGTGCAAGCGGGAGGTCTCAAGAGACCCAGTACTTC. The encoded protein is CASGRSQETQYF.

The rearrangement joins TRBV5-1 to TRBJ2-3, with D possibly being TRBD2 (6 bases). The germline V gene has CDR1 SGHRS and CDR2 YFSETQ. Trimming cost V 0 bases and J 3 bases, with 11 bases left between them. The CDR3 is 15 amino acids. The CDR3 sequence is CASSLGDGSTDTQYF. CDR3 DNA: TGCGCCAGCAGCTTGGGGGACGGGAGTACAGATACGCAGTATTTT. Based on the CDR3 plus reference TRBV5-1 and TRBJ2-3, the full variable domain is KAGVTQTPRYLIKTRGQQVTLSCSPISGHRSVSWYQQTPGQGLQFLFEYFSETQRNKGNFPGRFSGRQFSNSRSEMNVSTLELGDSALYLCASSLGDGSTDTQYFGPGTRLTVL.

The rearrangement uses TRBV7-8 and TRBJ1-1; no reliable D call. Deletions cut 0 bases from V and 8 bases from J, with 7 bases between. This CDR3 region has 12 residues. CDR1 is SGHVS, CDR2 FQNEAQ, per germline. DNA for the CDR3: TGTGCCAGCAGCTTAGCGAACGCCGAAGCTTTCTTT. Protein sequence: CASSLANAEAFF.

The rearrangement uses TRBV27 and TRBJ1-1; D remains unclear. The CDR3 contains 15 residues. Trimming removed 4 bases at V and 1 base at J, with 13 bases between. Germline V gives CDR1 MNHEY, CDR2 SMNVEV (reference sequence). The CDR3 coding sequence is TGTGCCAGCAGTTCCCCCCTGACGGGGAACACTGAAGCTTTCTTT. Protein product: CASSSPLTGNTEAFF.

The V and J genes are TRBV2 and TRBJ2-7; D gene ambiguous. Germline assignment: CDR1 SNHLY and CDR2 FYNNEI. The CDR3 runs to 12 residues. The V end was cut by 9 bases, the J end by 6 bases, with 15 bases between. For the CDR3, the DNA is TGTGCCAGTTTAGGGTCAGCTTTCGAGCAGTACTTC. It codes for CASLGSAFEQYF.

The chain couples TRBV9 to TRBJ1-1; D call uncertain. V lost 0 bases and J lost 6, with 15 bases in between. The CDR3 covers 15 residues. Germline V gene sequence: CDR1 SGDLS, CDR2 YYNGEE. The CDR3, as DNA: TGTGCCAGCAGCGTAGTAGCCACGCCACTGGCTGAAGCTTTCTTT. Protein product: CASSVVATPLAEAFF.

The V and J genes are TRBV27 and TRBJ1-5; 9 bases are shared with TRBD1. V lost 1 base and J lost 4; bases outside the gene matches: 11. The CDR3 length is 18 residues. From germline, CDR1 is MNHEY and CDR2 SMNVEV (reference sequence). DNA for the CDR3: TGTGCCAGCAGTTTATTGACCCCGACAGGGACAGGGAATCAGCCCCAGCATTTT. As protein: CASSLLTPTGTGNQPQHF.

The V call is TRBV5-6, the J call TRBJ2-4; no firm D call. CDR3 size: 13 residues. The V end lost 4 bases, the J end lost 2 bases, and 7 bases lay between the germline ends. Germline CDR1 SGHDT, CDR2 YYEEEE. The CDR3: CASSQVTKNIQYF. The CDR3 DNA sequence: TGTGCCAGCAGCCAGGTAACCAAAAACATTCAGTACTTC.

CDR3 amino acids: CASSLSGGQGSQYF. In nucleotides, the CDR3 is TGTGCCAGCAGCTTATCGGGGGGGCAGGGGTCCCAGTACTTC. V is TRBV11-3 and J is TRBJ2-5, with 8 bases identical to TRBD2. Trimming took 2 bases from V and 9 from J; bases not matched to a gene: 8. This CDR3 comprises 14 residues. Germline V gives CDR1 SGHNT, CDR2 YENEEA.

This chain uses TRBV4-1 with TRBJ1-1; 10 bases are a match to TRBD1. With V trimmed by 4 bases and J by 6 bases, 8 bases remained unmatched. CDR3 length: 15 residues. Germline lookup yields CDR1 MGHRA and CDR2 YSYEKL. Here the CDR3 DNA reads TGCGCCAGCAGCCGAGAGACAGGGGGCTGGGCTGAAGCTTTCTTT. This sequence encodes CASSRETGGWAEAFF.